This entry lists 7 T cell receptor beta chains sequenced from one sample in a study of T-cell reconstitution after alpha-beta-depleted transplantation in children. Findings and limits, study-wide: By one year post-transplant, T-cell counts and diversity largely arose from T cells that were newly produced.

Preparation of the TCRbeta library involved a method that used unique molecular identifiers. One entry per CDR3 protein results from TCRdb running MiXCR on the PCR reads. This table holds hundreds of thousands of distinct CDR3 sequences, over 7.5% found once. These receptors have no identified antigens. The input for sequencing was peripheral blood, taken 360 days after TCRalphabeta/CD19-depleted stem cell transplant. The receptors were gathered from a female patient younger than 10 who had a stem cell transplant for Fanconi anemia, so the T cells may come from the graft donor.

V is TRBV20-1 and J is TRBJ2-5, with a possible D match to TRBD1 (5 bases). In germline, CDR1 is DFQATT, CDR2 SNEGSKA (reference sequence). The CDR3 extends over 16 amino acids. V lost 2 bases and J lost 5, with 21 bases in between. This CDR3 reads CSARYIIGRALETQYF. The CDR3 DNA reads TGCAGTGCTAGATATATAATAGGCAGGGCCTTGGAGACCCAGTACTTC.

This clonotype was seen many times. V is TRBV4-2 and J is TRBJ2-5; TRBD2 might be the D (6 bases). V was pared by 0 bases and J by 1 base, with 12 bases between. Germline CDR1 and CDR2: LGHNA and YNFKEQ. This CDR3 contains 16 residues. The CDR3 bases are TGTGCCAGCAGCCAAGAGTTGAGGACTACCCAAGAGACCCAGTACTTC. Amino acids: CASSQELRTTQETQYF.

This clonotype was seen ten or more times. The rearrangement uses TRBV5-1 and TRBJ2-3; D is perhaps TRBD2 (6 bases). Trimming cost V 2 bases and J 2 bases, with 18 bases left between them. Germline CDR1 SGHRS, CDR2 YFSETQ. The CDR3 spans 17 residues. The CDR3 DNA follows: TGCGCCAGCAGCTTACTTACGGGCGGGGCTTCCACAGATACGCAGTATTTT. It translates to CASSLLTGGASTDTQYF.

CDR3 sequence reads: CASSVLYEQYV. The CDR3 DNA sequence: TGTGCCAGCAGTGTCCTCTACGAGCAGTACGTC. The V gene is TRBV2, the J gene TRBJ2-7; D is unresolved. V was pared by 4 bases and J by 3 bases, with 4 bases between. The CDR3 sequence is 11 residues long. Germline V CDR1 and CDR2: SNHLY, FYNNEI.

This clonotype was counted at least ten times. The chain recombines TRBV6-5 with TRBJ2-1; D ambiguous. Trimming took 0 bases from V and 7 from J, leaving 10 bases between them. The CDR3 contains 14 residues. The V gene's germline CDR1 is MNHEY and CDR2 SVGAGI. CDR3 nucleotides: TGTGCCAGCAGTTACTCGGGAAATAAGAATGAGCAGTTCTTC. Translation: CASSYSGNKNEQFF.

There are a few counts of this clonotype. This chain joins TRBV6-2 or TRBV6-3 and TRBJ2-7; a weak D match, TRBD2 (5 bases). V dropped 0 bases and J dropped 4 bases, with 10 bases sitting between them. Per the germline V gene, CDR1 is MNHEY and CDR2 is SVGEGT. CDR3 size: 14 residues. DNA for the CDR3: TGTGCCAGCAGTTACTCAGGAACGGGGTACGAGCAGTACTTC. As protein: CASSYSGTGYEQYF.

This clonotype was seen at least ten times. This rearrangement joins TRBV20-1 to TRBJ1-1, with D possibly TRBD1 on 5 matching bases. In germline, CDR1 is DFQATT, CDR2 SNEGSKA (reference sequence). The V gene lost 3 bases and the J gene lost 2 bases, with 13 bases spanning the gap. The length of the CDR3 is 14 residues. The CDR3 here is CSASGGEGNTEAFF. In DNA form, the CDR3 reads TGCAGTGCTAGTGGGGGGGAAGGAAACACTGAAGCTTTCTTT.